Listed here are 26 T cell receptor beta chains from one sample, sequenced in a study of blood T cell repertoires in COVID-19. Clones were read by immunoSEQ multiplex PCR, and TCRdb kept only the in-frame ones, dropping some. The table lists around 200,000 clones, about 81% of them singletons, with around 9% in the top ten. Sequenced sample: PBMCs or T cells enriched from blood (not recorded which). These receptors were taken from a man aged 35 to 55 who had recovered from COVID-19.

The rearrangement joins TRBV5-4 to TRBJ1-4; 7 nucleotides match TRBD1. With 4 bases clipped from V and 8 bases from J, the junction kept 8 bases outside the gene matches. Per the germline V gene, CDR1 is SGHNT and CDR2 is YYREEE (reference sequence). The CDR3 totals 14 residues. CDR3 sequence: CASSPGQAGEKLFF. As DNA, the CDR3 is TGTGCCAGCAGCCCAGGACAGGCGGGCGAAAAACTGTTTTTT.

The rearrangement links TRBV4-2 to TRBJ1-1; 8 bases fit TRBD1. The J segment lost 3 bases and the V segment lost 2 bases, leaving 11 bases of the junction unmatched. Germline CDR1 and CDR2: LGHNA and YNFKEQ. The CDR3 contains 17 residues. CDR3 in DNA: TGTGCCAGCAGCCAATGGGCGACAGGGGAGGCGGACACTGAAGCTTTCTTT. This encodes CASSQWATGEADTEAFF.

The chain uses TRBV12-5 and TRBJ2-7; no clear D gene. The germline V and J ends were trimmed by 6 bases and 0 bases, with 6 bases remaining between them. CDR1 is LGHNT, CDR2 FRNRAP, per germline. The CDR3 spans 12 residues. DNA of the CDR3: TGTGCTAGTGGCCGGAGCTCCTACGAGCAGTACTTC. It translates to CASGRSSYEQYF.

The rearrangement joins TRBV2 to TRBJ1-3; TRBD1 might be the D (6 bases). Per germline, CDR1 SNHLY and CDR2 FYNNEI. V was clipped by 6 bases and J by 6 bases, with 15 bases between them. The CDR3 contains 14 residues. Here the CDR3 DNA reads TGTGCCAGCAGGCCTGGTGCAGGGGTAAACACCATATATTTT. Translating gives CASRPGAGVNTIYF.

The rearrangement uses TRBV9 and TRBJ2-1, with 9 bases aligning to TRBD2. V lost 0 bases to trimming and J lost 9 bases; unmatched junction nucleotides: 7. Germline CDR1 and CDR2: SGDLS and YYNGEE. The CDR3 is 15 residues long. CDR3 residues: CASSVDPAGGREQFF. The DNA for the CDR3 is TGTGCCAGCAGCGTAGATCCAGCGGGAGGCCGTGAGCAGTTCTTC.

The chain uses TRBV12-5 and TRBJ2-3; D might be TRBD2 (6 bases). Germline assignment: CDR1 LGHNT and CDR2 FRNRAP. The CDR3 sequence is 15 residues long. The V end lost 2 bases, the J end lost 1 base, and 10 bases lay between the germline ends. CDR3 sequence reads: CASGLLPSGTDTQYF. The CDR3 bases are TGTGCTAGTGGTTTGTTGCCTAGCGGCACAGATACGCAGTATTTT. The whole variable domain, remainder taken from reference TRBV12-5 and TRBJ2-3, is DARVTQTPRHKVTEMGQEVTMRCQPILGHNTVFWYRQTMMQGLELLAYFRNRAPLDDSGMPKDRFSAEMPDATLATLKIQPSEPRDSAVYFCASGLLPSGTDTQYFGPGTRLTVL.

This clone was seen more than once but under ten times. This chain connects TRBV7-6 to TRBJ1-1; TRBD1 is a possible D gene (6 bases). Trimming removed 3 bases from V and 5 bases from J, with 13 bases in between. CDR1 is SGHVS, CDR2 FNYEAQ, per germline. The CDR3 is 14 amino acids. The CDR3 protein is CASSFTGLGTEAFF. For the CDR3, the DNA is TGTGCCAGCAGCTTCACAGGGCTTGGGACTGAAGCTTTCTTT.

V usage is TRBV5-1 and J usage is TRBJ1-2; perhaps TRBD1 as D (5 bases). Between the trimmed V and J ends, which lost 4 bases and 8 bases, there was a span of 21 bases. CDR3 size: 15 residues. CDR1 SGHRS and CDR2 YFSETQ come from the germline V gene. The chain's CDR3 is CASSTGTLLNGGYTF. For the CDR3, the DNA is TGCGCCAGCAGCACCGGGACTCTGCTTAACGGGGGCTACACCTTC.

The chain carries TRBV12-5 and TRBJ2-3; 9 bases line up with TRBD2. Germline V gives CDR1 LGHNT, CDR2 FRNRAP. This CDR3 is built from 17 residues. The junction had 9 bases not matched to a gene; V was cut back by 1 base and J by 4 bases. The CDR3 loop reads CASGLGGSGRTADTQYF. The CDR3, as DNA: TGTGCTAGTGGTTTGGGAGGGAGCGGGAGGACGGCAGATACGCAGTATTTT. The full variable domain, rest sourced from reference TRBV12-5 and TRBJ2-3, is DARVTQTPRHKVTEMGQEVTMRCQPILGHNTVFWYRQTMMQGLELLAYFRNRAPLDDSGMPKDRFSAEMPDATLATLKIQPSEPRDSAVYFCASGLGGSGRTADTQYFGPGTRLTVL.

This chain uses TRBV19 with TRBJ2-2, with D unclear. Germline CDR1 and CDR2: LNHDA and SQIVND (reference sequence). The CDR3 extends over 12 amino acids. V lost 11 bases and J lost 1, with 8 bases in between. The CDR3: CAYPGNTGELFF. The CDR3 nucleotides read TGTGCCTACCCCGGGAACACCGGGGAGCTGTTTTTT. The full variable domain, its missing parts supplied by reference TRBV19 and TRBJ2-2, is DGGITQSPKYLFRKEGQNVTLSCEQNLNHDAMYWYRQDPGQGLRLIYYSQIVNDFQKGDIAEGYSVSREKKESFPLTVTSAQKNPTAFYLCAYPGNTGELFFGEGSRLTVL.

V gene TRBV7-3 combines with J gene TRBJ1-2; weak D call: TRBD1 (5 bases). The CDR3 runs to 13 residues. CDR1 is SGHTA, CDR2 FQGTGA, per germline. V was trimmed by 6 bases and J by 3 bases, leaving 11 bases between them. In nucleotides, the CDR3 is TGTGCCAGCAGTCTGGGGGGGTACTATGGCTACACCTTC. Translation: CASSLGGYYGYTF.

This clone has a single count. The chain recombines TRBV5-1 with TRBJ2-5; 7 bases are shared with TRBD1. Germline CDR1 reads SGHRS; CDR2 reads YFSETQ. The V gene end was trimmed by 0 bases and the J gene end by 5 bases; junction bases not matched to a gene: 4. The CDR3 has 14 residues. Written as DNA, the CDR3 is TGCGCCAGCAGCTTGGGGGACAGAGGGGAGACCCAGTACTTC. Amino acid sequence: CASSLGDRGETQYF. The whole variable domain, remainder taken from reference TRBV5-1 and TRBJ2-5, is KAGVTQTPRYLIKTRGQQVTLSCSPISGHRSVSWYQQTPGQGLQFLFEYFSETQRNKGNFPGRFSGRQFSNSRSEMNVSTLELGDSALYLCASSLGDRGETQYFGPGTRLLVL.

This clone was counted only a few times. The chain is built from TRBV5-4 and TRBJ2-5, with 7 bases fitting TRBD2. This CDR3 is built from 14 residues. Germline V gene sequence: CDR1 SGHNT, CDR2 YYREEE (reference sequence). Trimming cost V 0 bases and J 6 bases; bases outside gene matches: 5. The chain's CDR3 is CASSLAGGKKTQYF. CDR3 coding DNA: TGTGCCAGCAGCTTGGCGGGGGGTAAAAAGACCCAGTACTTC.

This clone was detected a few times. The chain recombines TRBV7-2 with TRBJ1-1, with 8 bases matching TRBD1. Germline V gene sequence: CDR1 SGHTA, CDR2 FQGNSA. CDR3 length: 16 amino acids. Losses at the gene ends were 5 bases for V and 1 base for J; bases not matched to a gene: 9. The CDR3 coding sequence is TGTGCCAGCAGCAAACGTCCCGGGACAGGGAACACTGAAGCTTTCTTT. It translates to CASSKRPGTGNTEAFF.

This clone was seen a handful of times. Other nucleotide sequences from this sample produce the same CDR3. The chain recombines TRBV11-2 with TRBJ2-2, with unresolved D. Trimming took off 3 bases at V and 0 bases at J, with 2 bases between the two ends. This CDR3 contains 13 residues. Germline loops: CDR1 SGHAT, CDR2 FQNNGV. The CDR3 region is CASSFTNTGELFF. The CDR3, as DNA: TGTGCCAGCAGCTTTACGAACACCGGGGAGCTGTTTTTT.

The chain employs TRBV7-3 and TRBJ2-2; 9 positions agree with TRBD2. The V gene's germline CDR1 is SGHTA and CDR2 FQGTGA. There are 15 residues in the CDR3. Trimming removed 5 bases from V and 4 bases from J; junction bases left unmatched: 5. In DNA form, the CDR3 reads TGTGCCAGCAGCCCGACTAGCGGATTCACCGGGGAGCTGTTTTTT. As protein: CASSPTSGFTGELFF.

V gene TRBV6-5 combines with J gene TRBJ1-1; 7 positions agree with TRBD1. CDR1 is MNHEY and CDR2 is SVGAGI in the germline V gene. The J segment lost 4 bases and the V segment lost 5 bases, leaving 10 bases of the junction unmatched. This CDR3 comprises 15 residues. CDR3 sequence (DNA): TGTGCCAGCAGTCGAGACAGGGTGGGGGTCACTGAAGCTTTCTTT. Its translation is CASSRDRVGVTEAFF.

J is TRBJ1-2 and V is TRBV27; maybe TRBD1 (6 bases). The CDR3 length is 18 residues. Germline lookup yields CDR1 MNHEY and CDR2 SMNVEV (reference sequence). Trimming shortened V by 6 bases and J by 4 bases, and 27 bases separated the two germline ends. CDR3 protein: CASSPGGSNRLRPYGYTF. For the CDR3, the DNA is TGTGCCAGCAGCCCGGGGGGCTCGAATCGGTTAAGGCCCTATGGCTACACCTTC.

CDR3 nucleotides: TGTGCCACCAGTGATCCCGGACTAGCGGGAGAGTTCTACAATGAGCAGTTCTTC. Its translation: CATSDPGLAGEFYNEQFF. This chain uses TRBV24-1 with TRBJ2-1; TRBD2 matches at 13 bases. The CDR3 sequence is 18 residues long. Germline trimming cut 3 bases from V and 3 bases from J; bases unmatched to any gene: 7. Germline V gene lookup returns CDR1 KGHDR and CDR2 SFDVKD.

The chain links TRBV29-1 to TRBJ1-3; no firm D call. Per germline, CDR1 SQVTM and CDR2 ANQGSEA. This CDR3 comprises 13 residues. Trimming left V 4 bases short and J 3 bases short, with 10 bases between. The CDR3 reads CSVARGGGNTIYF. CDR3 coding DNA: TGCAGCGTTGCCCGGGGTGGTGGAAACACCATATATTTT.

The chain links TRBV2 to TRBJ1-4; 8 bases map to TRBD1. There are 15 residues in the CDR3. The germline V gene encodes CDR1 SNHLY and CDR2 FYNNEI. V trimming: 4 bases; J trimming: 3 bases; junction bases outside the gene matches: 4. The CDR3 sequence: CASSGQGKANEKLFF. DNA for the CDR3: TGTGCCAGCAGTGGACAGGGGAAGGCTAATGAAAAACTGTTTTTT.

The chain carries TRBV18 and TRBJ2-1; TRBD2 agrees at 7 bases. Germline V lookup: CDR1 KGHSH, CDR2 LQKENI. The V and J ends lost 3 bases and 8 bases, in that order; junction bases with no gene match: 7. CDR3 length: 14 amino acids. This CDR3 reads CASSPGGLVDEQFF. The CDR3 DNA reads TGTGCCAGCTCACCCGGAGGACTAGTTGATGAGCAGTTCTTC.

The chain employs TRBV7-9 and TRBJ1-4; 10 nucleotides agree with TRBD1. J lost 1 base, V lost 7 bases, and 12 bases had no gene match. Germline V lookup: CDR1 SEHNR, CDR2 FQNEAQ (reference sequence). This CDR3 contains 18 residues. CDR3 loop: CASTRDRGRWGTNEKLFF. The CDR3 bases are TGTGCCAGCACCCGTGACAGGGGGCGCTGGGGAACTAATGAAAAACTGTTTTTT.

In this sample, this clone turned up once. This rearrangement joins TRBV5-1 to TRBJ1-2; D call uncertain. V shed 0 bases and J shed 7 bases, with 13 bases lying between them. Germline lookup yields CDR1 SGHRS and CDR2 YFSETQ. CDR3 length: 14 residues. The CDR3 here is CASSLARNFGGYTF. The CDR3 nucleotides read TGCGCCAGCAGCTTGGCGCGGAACTTCGGTGGCTACACCTTC.

V gene TRBV28 combines with J gene TRBJ1-1; D unclear. CDR3 length: 13 residues. The germline V gene has CDR1 MDHEN and CDR2 SYDVKM. Trimming shortened V by 7 bases and J by 3 bases, and 12 bases separated the two germline ends. As DNA, the CDR3 is TGTGCCAGCAACCGGGGAGGTGACACTGAAGCTTTCTTT. It encodes CASNRGGDTEAFF. The variable domain in full, completed from reference TRBV28 and TRBJ1-1, reads DVKVTQSSRYLVKRTGEKVFLECVQDMDHENMFWYRQDPGLGLRLIYFSYDVKMKEKGDIPEGYSVSREKKERFSLILESASTNQTSMYLCASNRGGDTEAFFGQGTRLTVV.

The chain couples TRBV5-1 to TRBJ2-1; TRBD2 aligns across 7 bases. The CDR3 runs to 14 residues. Germline V gene sequence: CDR1 SGHRS, CDR2 YFSETQ. J was trimmed by 9 bases and V by 0 bases; bases with no gene match: 6. CDR3: CASSLGGGEFEQFF. CDR3 DNA: TGCGCCAGCAGCTTGGGGGGAGGGGAGTTTGAGCAGTTCTTC.